The 22 T cell receptor beta chains presented below share a single source sample, sequenced in a study of shared clonotypes between healthy human individuals. The repertoire was sequenced with immunoSEQ multiplex PCR; TCRdb's copy has only in-frame clones and lacks some. The profile shows around 1.5 million clones, nearly 99% of them singletons. The sample consisted of naive CD4+ T cells sorted from blood. Subset defined: CD45RA+ positively selected. The source of these receptors is a man aged 25 to 40 in good health.

This clone came up once. The same CDR3 arises from other DNA sequences in this sample as well. The chain combines TRBV4-3 with TRBJ1-5; D is undetermined. V gave up 1 base and J gave up 5 bases, with 6 bases separating them. There are 13 residues in the CDR3. Germline V gene lookup returns CDR1 LGHNA and CDR2 YSLEER. Here the CDR3 DNA reads TGCGCCAGCAGCCAAGGACGGGATCAGCCCCAGCATTTT. Protein product: CASSQGRDQPQHF.

V and J are TRBV7-2 and TRBJ1-5, with D possibly being TRBD1 (6 bases). This CDR3 region has 14 residues. Germline-derived CDR1 and CDR2 are SGHTA and FQGNSA. V was cut by 3 bases and J by 1 base, with 7 bases left in between. The CDR3 is CASSFGQSNQPQHF. The CDR3 region has the DNA TGTGCCAGCAGCTTTGGACAGAGCAATCAGCCCCAGCATTTT.

The chain recombines TRBV10-3 with TRBJ2-7, with 8 bases fitting TRBD1. Germline V gene lookup returns CDR1 ENHRY and CDR2 SYGVKD. With 4 bases clipped from V and 4 bases from J, the junction kept 12 bases outside the gene matches. The CDR3 has 16 amino acids. The CDR3 DNA follows: TGTGCCATCAGTGGCACTTCTGGACAGGGATCGTACGAGCAGTACTTC. Translating it yields CAISGTSGQGSYEQYF.

The chain is built from TRBV7-8 and TRBJ1-3, with D uncertain. Deletions cut 5 bases from V and 4 bases from J, with 9 bases between. The CDR3 has 13 amino acids. Germline assignment: CDR1 SGHVS and CDR2 FQNEAQ. The CDR3, as DNA: TGTGCCAGCAGCCCGTCGGAGGGAAACACCATATATTTT. Its protein is CASSPSEGNTIYF.

The chain recombines TRBV4-1 with TRBJ1-5; 7 bases are a match to TRBD1. V trimming: 3 bases; J trimming: 7 bases; junction bases outside the gene matches: 6. This CDR3 contains 14 residues. Germline-derived CDR1 and CDR2 are MGHRA and YSYEKL. The CDR3 loop reads CASSQGQTSQPQHF. CDR3 nucleotide sequence: TGCGCCAGCAGCCAGGGACAGACATCGCAGCCCCAGCATTTT.

This chain connects TRBV27 to TRBJ2-1; 10 bases match TRBD1. V lost 6 bases and J lost 9; bases outside the gene matches: 11. This CDR3 spans 15 amino acids. Germline CDR1 is MNHEY and CDR2 is SMNVEV (reference sequence). The CDR3 nucleotides are TGTGCCAGCAGGATCGACAGGGGGCTAAGGGGTGAGCAGTTCTTC. Residues: CASRIDRGLRGEQFF.

Here the CDR3 DNA reads TGTGCCAGCAGTGAGAGGGAGGACTACGAGCAGTACTTC. Protein sequence: CASSEREDYEQYF. The rearrangement joins TRBV6-1 to TRBJ2-7, with D possibly matching TRBD2 (6 bases). V lost 3 bases and J 3 bases, leaving 9 bases between the germline ends. CDR1 and CDR2 (germline): MNHNS, SASEGT. This CDR3 spans 13 amino acids.

This chain uses TRBV27 with TRBJ2-7; no definite D call. V lost 10 bases, J lost 3 bases, and 13 bases lay in between. The CDR3 is 12 residues long. Germline-derived CDR1 and CDR2 are MNHEY and SMNVEV (reference sequence). The CDR3 loop reads CANPATDYEQYF. CDR3 nucleotide sequence: TGTGCCAACCCGGCCACGGACTACGAGCAGTACTTC.

The V call is TRBV5-1, the J call TRBJ1-4; D might be TRBD1 (6 bases). Germline CDR1 SGHRS, CDR2 YFSETQ. V was cut by 4 bases and J by 3 bases, with 10 bases left in between. The CDR3 consists of 14 residues. The CDR3 nucleotides read TGCGCCAGCAGCCGGGACACAGCTAATGAAAAACTGTTTTTT. It encodes CASSRDTANEKLFF.

The gene calls are TRBV5-6 and TRBJ2-7; 10 bases align to TRBD1. Germline CDR1 and CDR2: SGHDT and YYEEEE. This CDR3 comprises 19 residues. V lost 2 bases to trimming and J lost 0 bases; unmatched junction nucleotides: 14. CDR3 loop: CASSLRDRGPFINSYEQYF. The CDR3 coding sequence is TGTGCCAGCAGCTTACGGGACAGGGGTCCATTTATTAACTCCTACGAGCAGTACTTC.

This clone was seen a single time. The rearrangement uses TRBV27 and TRBJ2-1; 9 nucleotides line up with TRBD2. The ends lost 2 bases at V and 0 bases at J; junction bases unmatched: 8. Germline V gene sequence: CDR1 MNHEY, CDR2 SMNVEV (reference sequence). This CDR3 contains 18 residues. The CDR3 loop is CASSLPLAGRPSYNEQFF. As DNA, the CDR3 is TGTGCCAGCAGTTTACCCCTAGCGGGACGCCCCTCCTACAATGAGCAGTTCTTC.

The rearrangement links TRBV30 to TRBJ1-1, with D tentatively TRBD1 (6 bases). Between the trimmed V and J ends, which lost 4 bases and 2 bases, there was a span of 8 bases. There are 12 residues in the CDR3. Per the germline V gene, CDR1 is GTSNPN and CDR2 is SVGIG (reference sequence). The DNA for the CDR3 is TGTGCCTGGAAAGGGGGTAACACTGAAGCTTTCTTT. Translating it yields CAWKGGNTEAFF.

The chain employs TRBV2 and TRBJ1-1; no clear D gene. CDR3 size: 14 residues. Germline lookup yields CDR1 SNHLY and CDR2 FYNNEI. V was clipped by 1 base and J by 6 bases, with 12 bases between them. CDR3 DNA: TGTGCCAGCAGTGAAGTAAGAAGGTTCGCTGAAGCTTTCTTT. As protein: CASSEVRRFAEAFF.

The chain uses TRBV2 and TRBJ2-3, with a weak D call TRBD2 (5 bases). The CDR3 has 15 amino acids. Trimming pared 2 bases from V and 2 bases from J, leaving 11 bases between. Germline values: CDR1 SNHLY, CDR2 FYNNEI. CDR3 sequence: CASSESRANTDTQYF. DNA of the CDR3: TGTGCCAGCAGTGAATCGAGGGCGAACACAGATACGCAGTATTTT.

This sequence joins TRBV27 and TRBJ1-1; D is perhaps TRBD1 (5 bases). CDR1 and CDR2 from the germline V gene are MNHEY and SMNVEV (reference sequence). Trimming removed 5 bases from V and 0 bases from J, with 13 bases in between. The CDR3 has 15 amino acids. The CDR3 spells CASSPTGHLNTEAFF. CDR3 nucleotides: TGTGCCAGCAGTCCGACCGGACACCTGAACACTGAAGCTTTCTTT.

The V gene is TRBV27, the J gene TRBJ2-3, with 11 bases lining up with TRBD2. V lost 5 bases, J lost 1 base, and 5 bases stayed unmatched. CDR3 length equals 16 residues. Germline lookup yields CDR1 MNHEY and CDR2 SMNVEV (reference sequence). CDR3 loop: CASSLQGLAGTDTQYF. In DNA form, the CDR3 reads TGTGCCAGCAGTCTACAGGGACTAGCGGGCACAGATACGCAGTATTTT.

The chain combines TRBV18 with TRBJ2-2; a possible D gene is TRBD1 (5 bases). Germline CDR1 and CDR2: KGHSH and LQKENI. CDR3 length: 15 amino acids. The V end lost 3 bases, the J end lost 2 bases, and 10 bases lay between the germline ends. The CDR3 nucleotides read TGTGCCAGCTCACCCAGGGTTGATAACACCGGGGAGCTGTTTTTT. Protein: CASSPRVDNTGELFF.

Worth noting for this clone: Other nucleotide sequences from this sample produce the same CDR3. DNA of the CDR3: TGTGCCAGCAGCGTAGCTTCCCGGAATGAGCAGTTCTTC. Translation gives CASSVASRNEQFF. This chain uses TRBV9 with TRBJ2-1; D gene uncertain. This CDR3 has 13 amino acids. V gave up 0 bases and J gave up 7 bases, with 8 bases separating them. The germline CDR1 and CDR2 sequences are SGDLS and YYNGEE.

The chain carries TRBV19 and TRBJ1-1; 7 bases align to TRBD1. The CDR3 spans 14 residues. Trimming removed 7 bases from V and 6 bases from J; junction bases left unmatched: 11. Germline V gene sequence: CDR1 LNHDA, CDR2 SQIVND (reference sequence). The CDR3 protein is CASTQAGQGAEAFF. In DNA form, the CDR3 reads TGTGCCAGTACCCAAGCGGGGCAGGGGGCTGAAGCTTTCTTT.

The chain carries TRBV18 and TRBJ1-1; D uncertain. This CDR3 contains 15 residues. Germline V gene data show CDR1 as KGHSH and CDR2 as LQKENI. Between the trimmed V and J ends, which lost 0 bases and 0 bases, there was a span of 8 bases. The CDR3 sequence is CASSPPPGMNTEAFF. For the CDR3, the DNA is TGTGCCAGCTCACCACCGCCGGGAATGAACACTGAAGCTTTCTTT.

The chain recombines TRBV2 with TRBJ1-5; 7 bases are a match to TRBD1. V lost 6 bases to trimming and J lost 2 bases; unmatched junction nucleotides: 7. The CDR3 spans 15 residues. Looked up from germline, CDR1 is SNHLY and CDR2 is FYNNEI. The CDR3 coding sequence is TGTGCCAGCAGCCTCGAGGGGGCGGGCAATCAGCCCCAGCATTTT. Translating gives CASSLEGAGNQPQHF.

J is TRBJ2-4 and V is TRBV5-1; D remains ambiguous. Germline CDR1 SGHRS, CDR2 YFSETQ. The CDR3 is 12 residues long. Trimming cost V 0 bases and J 6 bases, with 4 bases left between them. The CDR3 coding sequence is TGCGCCAGCAGCTTGGTCGGAAACATTCAGTACTTC. This gives the protein CASSLVGNIQYF.